Below are 6 T cell receptor beta chains sequenced from a single sample in a study of cytomegalovirus exposure and HLA in healthy donors (dated by TCRdb to 2016 to 2017). Libraries were constructed by the immunoSEQ multiplex PCR assay. TCRdb re-hosts the immuneACCESS table, in-frame sequences only. Its copies lack some clones; in the studies checked, an unresolved V gene accounts for under half of them, and the cause for the rest is not known. The sample records 120,000 or so clones, over 85% of which are singletons. The top ten clonotypes cover under 2% of the sample. Material for sequencing was PBMCs. The receptors were sampled from a woman aged 18 to 35 in good health and CMV-seronegative.

V usage is TRBV9 and J usage is TRBJ2-5; TRBD2 matches at 10 bases. Germline CDR1 reads SGDLS; CDR2 reads YYNGEE. The CDR3 has 14 residues. Trimming took 4 bases from V and 4 from J; bases not matched to a gene: 4. CDR3 loop: CASSPRTSGETQYF. DNA of the CDR3: TGTGCCAGCAGCCCACGGACTAGCGGAGAGACCCAGTACTTC.

The chain combines TRBV7-8 with TRBJ2-1; TRBD1 aligns across 12 bases. The CDR3 covers 16 residues. The ends lost 5 bases at V and 8 bases at J; junction bases unmatched: 10. CDR1 and CDR2 from the germline V gene are SGHVS and FQNEAQ. CDR3 loop: CASSRLGQGAFYEQFF. The CDR3 DNA reads TGTGCCAGCAGCCGGTTGGGACAGGGGGCTTTCTATGAGCAGTTCTTC.

The CDR3 sequence is CASSRGYEQYF. CDR3 bases: TGTGCCAGCAGTCGAGGGTACGAGCAGTACTTC. The V call is TRBV28, the J call TRBJ2-7, with a weak D call TRBD2 (5 bases). V was pared by 5 bases and J by 4 bases, with 6 bases between. The CDR3 consists of 11 residues. CDR1 and CDR2 from the germline V gene are MDHEN and SYDVKM.

J is TRBJ2-1 and V is TRBV4-3, with TRBD2 matching 7 bases. Per the germline V gene, CDR1 is LGHNA and CDR2 is YSLEER. The CDR3 sequence is 15 residues long. Trimming cost V 0 bases and J 9 bases; bases outside gene matches: 8. CDR3 region: CASSQELLAFGEQFF. The CDR3 coding sequence is TGCGCCAGCAGCCAAGAGCTACTAGCGTTCGGTGAGCAGTTCTTC.

The J gene is TRBJ2-7, the V gene TRBV18; D is possibly TRBD1 (5 bases). This CDR3 contains 16 residues. Trimming left V 2 bases short and J 2 bases short, with 16 bases between. In germline, CDR1 is KGHSH, CDR2 LQKENI. The CDR3: CASSPLSQGGPYEQYF. For the CDR3, the DNA is TGTGCCAGCTCACCATTGAGTCAGGGCGGTCCCTACGAGCAGTACTTC.

This clone was observed a few times. V and J are TRBV10-2 and TRBJ2-1; possible D gene TRBD2, 5 bases. CDR1 is WSHSY and CDR2 is SAAADI in the germline V gene. The CDR3 runs 13 residues. The ends were cut back, 6 bases at V and 3 bases at J, with 9 bases in the middle. DNA for the CDR3: TGCGCCAGCAGGGTGGGAGTCTACAATGAGCAGTTCTTC. Translated, it gives CASRVGVYNEQFF.